This TCR beta chain was sequenced for a study of blood T cell repertoires in COVID-19. Looking at the study overall: Spain, Italy and the United States supplied samples that represented acute and convalescent COVID-19.

This clone was seen a single time. V lost 1 base, J lost 3 bases, and 3 bases lay in between. The CDR3 is made up of 13 amino acids. The germline V gene has CDR1 ENHRY and CDR2 SYGVKD. In the authors' methods: By means of reference gene primer amplification, nucleated cell counts were estimated. Only in-frame clones appear in the TCRdb table, and some are missing; sequencing was by immunoSEQ multiplex PCR. Clonal size and the V and J genes are those of that table, whereas D and trimming came from the DNA. The sample carries around 150,000 clones, roughly 72% recorded once. The receptor was isolated from a woman at least 80 years old with acute or convalescent COVID-19. Sequences were obtained from peripheral blood. The chain carries TRBV10-3 and TRBJ2-2; D is uncertain. The CDR3 nucleotides read TGTGCCATCAGTGAGTTAGACACCGGGGAGCTGTTTTTT. Protein sequence: CAISELDTGELFF.